What follows are 30 T cell receptor beta chains derived from one specimen sequenced in a study of long-term antiretroviral therapy in people with HIV. Researchers report immunoSEQ v3.0 was run at survey level. Repertoires were generated with immunoSEQ multiplex PCR, while TCRdb's copy carries only in-frame clones and drops some. The table lists roughly 18,000 clones, about nine tenths of them singletons. The sample was unsorted PBMCs, taken 3 years after starting antiretroviral therapy. The receptors shown here come from a man between 45 and 60 years old with HIV.

The J gene is TRBJ2-5, the V gene TRBV11-2, with a weak D call TRBD2 (6 bases). Trimming shortened V by 4 bases and J by 4 bases, and 19 bases separated the two germline ends. Germline CDR1 is SGHAT and CDR2 is FQNNGV. The CDR3 extends over 16 amino acids. CDR3 DNA: TGTGCCAGCAGCTCCTTGGGGGGTCAAGGTGGAGAGACCCAGTACTTC. Its translation is CASSSLGGQGGETQYF.

This chain connects TRBV7-3 to TRBJ2-1; 9 bases map to TRBD2. CDR1 and CDR2 from the germline V gene are SGHTA and FQGTGA. This CDR3 region has 16 residues. V was clipped by 5 bases and J by 3 bases; unmatched bases: 8. CDR3 coding DNA: TGTGCCAGCAGCCGGTTAGCGGGGGCTGTCTACAATGAGCAGTTCTTC. Translated: CASSRLAGAVYNEQFF.

The chain is built from TRBV11-2 and TRBJ1-4; TRBD1 might be the D (5 bases). Germline V gene data show CDR1 as SGHAT and CDR2 as FQNNGV. Trimming removed 0 bases at V and 5 bases at J, with 13 bases between. CDR3 length equals 16 residues. Written as DNA, the CDR3 is TGTGCCAGCAGCTTAGATTGGCCGGGGCCAAATGAAAAACTGTTTTTT. As protein: CASSLDWPGPNEKLFF. The variable domain in full, with the rest retrieved from reference TRBV11-2 and TRBJ1-4, is EAGVAQSPRYKIIEKRQSVAFWCNPISGHATLYWYQQILGQGPKLLIQFQNNGVVDDSQLPKDRFSAERLKGVDSTLKIQPAKLEDSAVYLCASSLDWPGPNEKLFFGSGTQLSVL.

The chain is built from TRBV25-1 and TRBJ2-7; a weak D match, TRBD1 (7 bases). Between the trimmed V and J ends, which lost 1 base and 6 bases, there was a span of 16 bases. The CDR3 is made up of 15 amino acids. Per the germline V gene, CDR1 is MGHDK and CDR2 is SYGVNS. CDR3 protein: CASSESFRGDSEQYF. As DNA, the CDR3 is TGTGCCAGCAGTGAATCTTTCAGGGGGGACTCCGAGCAGTACTTC.

The chain uses TRBV10-1 and TRBJ2-7, with 10 nucleotides matching TRBD2. J lost 3 bases, V lost 4 bases, and 6 bases had no gene match. CDR1 is WNHNN and CDR2 is SYGVQD in the germline V gene (reference sequence). The CDR3 extends over 15 amino acids. In DNA, the CDR3 is TGCGCCAGCAGTGCCACTAGCGGGATAGGCTACGAGCAGTACTTC. Protein: CASSATSGIGYEQYF.

This rearrangement joins TRBV14 to TRBJ1-4; D call uncertain. The CDR3 runs 14 residues. CDR1 is SGHDN and CDR2 is FVKESK in the germline V gene. V gave up 2 bases and J gave up 0 bases, with 4 bases separating them. CDR3 sequence (DNA): TGTGCCAGCAGCCAAACAACAACTAATGAAAAACTGTTTTTT. This sequence encodes CASSQTTTNEKLFF.

As for this clone: The germline gene is not matched at one end of the junction; a read error may be the cause. The CDR3 region has the DNA TGTGCCAGCAGTTTAGCAAGGCAGAATGAGCAGTTCTTC. Translation gives CASSLARQNEQFF. The J gene is TRBJ2-1, the V gene TRBV7-2, with unresolved D. Per germline, CDR1 SGHTA and CDR2 FQGNSA. This CDR3 comprises 13 residues. The whole variable domain, filled in from reference TRBV7-2 and TRBJ2-1, reads GAGVSQSPSNKVTEKGKDVELRCDPISGHTALYWYRQSLGQGLEFLIYFQGNSAPDKSGLPSDRFSAERTGGSVSTLTIQRTQQEDSAVYLCASSLARQNEQFFGPGTRLTVL.

The rearrangement joins TRBV4-1 to TRBJ1-1, with D tentatively TRBD1 (5 bases). The CDR3 is made up of 15 amino acids. Trimming left V 3 bases short and J 1 base short, with 12 bases between. Per germline, CDR1 MGHRA and CDR2 YSYEKL. CDR3 sequence: CASSQGRGSNTEAFF. CDR3 coding DNA: TGCGCCAGCAGCCAGGGTAGGGGTTCGAACACTGAAGCTTTCTTT.

The chain joins TRBV19 to TRBJ1-4; weak D call: TRBD1 (6 bases). CDR1 and CDR2 (germline): LNHDA, SQIVND (reference sequence). V shed 1 base and J shed 7 bases, with 13 bases lying between them. CDR3 length equals 15 residues. CDR3: CASSIGGQSGEKLFF. CDR3 nucleotide sequence: TGTGCCAGTAGTATAGGTGGACAGAGCGGTGAAAAACTGTTTTTT.

V is TRBV7-9 and J is TRBJ2-3, with a weak D call TRBD2 (6 bases). The CDR3 loop spans 15 amino acids. The germline V and J ends were trimmed by 2 bases and 5 bases, with 14 bases remaining between them. Per the germline V gene, CDR1 is SEHNR and CDR2 is FQNEAQ (reference sequence). The CDR3 nucleotides read TGTGCCAGCAGCTTACAGGGAGGCAAGGGAGATACGCAGTATTTT. It specifies CASSLQGGKGDTQYF.

The chain is built from TRBV4-3 and TRBJ2-1; D is perhaps TRBD2 (6 bases). Germline CDR1 is LGHNA and CDR2 is YSLEER. Between the trimmed V and J ends, which lost 4 bases and 2 bases, there was a span of 15 bases. The CDR3 is 16 amino acids. In DNA, the CDR3 is TGCGCCAGCAGCCCGGACCGAGCGGGTACCTACAATGAGCAGTTCTTC. Translation gives CASSPDRAGTYNEQFF.

The rearrangement uses TRBV10-2 and TRBJ2-1; 9 nucleotides line up with TRBD2. Unmatched junction bases numbered 6, after V lost 0 bases and J lost 0 bases. Germline-derived CDR1 and CDR2 are WSHSY and SAAADI. This CDR3 is built from 18 residues. The chain's CDR3 is CASSESRGRGGSYNEQFF. For the CDR3, the DNA is TGCGCCAGCAGTGAGTCGAGGGGGCGGGGGGGCTCCTACAATGAGCAGTTCTTC.

This chain connects TRBV29-1 to TRBJ2-4; D assignment may be TRBD1 or TRBD2 (6 bases each). The V and J ends lost 1 base and 7 bases respectively, with 11 bases between them. CDR3 length equals 13 residues. Germline CDR1 SQVTM, CDR2 ANQGSEA. CDR3 nucleotides: TGCAGCGTTGAAGGAGGGGGGATGAACATTCAGTACTTC. It translates to CSVEGGGMNIQYF. The full variable domain, rest sourced from reference TRBV29-1 and TRBJ2-4, is SAVISQKPSRDICQRGTSLTIQCQVDSQVTMMFWYRQQPGQSLTLIATANQGSEATYESGFVIDKFPISRPNLTFSTLTVSNMSPEDSSIYLCSVEGGGMNIQYFGAGTRLSVL.

The CDR3 here is CASSQGLAGAYEQYF. CDR3 DNA: TGTGCCAGCAGCCAAGGACTAGCGGGGGCGTACGAGCAGTACTTC. The rearrangement joins TRBV4-2 to TRBJ2-7; TRBD2 matches at 12 bases. This CDR3 is 15 amino acids long. Germline trimming cut 1 base from V and 4 bases from J; bases unmatched to any gene: 2. The germline V gene encodes CDR1 LGHNA and CDR2 YNFKEQ.

The count of this clone is one. The chain couples TRBV14 to TRBJ2-2; D gene ambiguous. The germline V and J ends were trimmed by 0 bases and 2 bases, with 7 bases remaining between them. The V gene's germline CDR1 is SGHDN and CDR2 FVKESK. The CDR3 length is 15 residues. The CDR3 coding sequence is TGTGCCAGCAGCCAAGATCTTGTCAACACCGGGGAGCTGTTTTTT. Translating gives CASSQDLVNTGELFF. Using reference TRBV14 and TRBJ2-2 for the parts outside the CDR3, the full variable domain is EAGVTQFPSHSVIEKGQTVTLRCDPISGHDNLYWYRRVMGKEIKFLLHFVKESKQDESGMPNNRFLAERTGGTYSTLKVQPAELEDSGVYFCASSQDLVNTGELFFGEGSRLTVL.

The V gene is TRBV18, the J gene TRBJ1-5; D is unclear. The V gene lost 6 bases and the J gene lost 2 bases, with 8 bases spanning the gap. This CDR3 is 13 amino acids long. Germline loops: CDR1 KGHSH, CDR2 LQKENI. The CDR3 region has the DNA TGTGCCAGCTCCCCCGGTGGCAATCAGCCCCAGCATTTT. Residues: CASSPGGNQPQHF. The complete variable domain, with remaining parts taken from reference TRBV18 and TRBJ1-5, reads NAGVMQNPRHLVRRRGQEARLRCSPMKGHSHVYWYRQLPEEGLKFMVYLQKENIIDESGMPKERFSAEFPKEGPSILRIQQVVRGDSAAYFCASSPGGNQPQHFGDGTRLSIL.

This clone was observed a single time. J is TRBJ2-7 and V is TRBV30, with 10 positions matching TRBD2. The CDR3 is made up of 16 amino acids. J lost 6 bases, V lost 2 bases, and 13 bases had no gene match. Germline CDR1 reads GTSNPN; CDR2 reads SVGIG (reference sequence). CDR3 region: CAWSRPKLAGESEQYF. CDR3 sequence (DNA): TGTGCCTGGAGTAGACCCAAGCTAGCGGGGGAGTCCGAGCAGTACTTC. Complete variable domain (other parts from reference TRBV30 and TRBJ2-7): SQTIHQWPATLVQPVGSPLSLECTVEGTSNPNLYWYRQAAGRGLQLLFYSVGIGQISSEVPQNLSASRPQDRQFILSSKKLLLSDSGFYLCAWSRPKLAGESEQYFGPGTRLTVT.

This clone turned up a few times. The CDR3 sequence: CASTPTHDPHDHDAGELFF. The CDR3 DNA is TGTGCCAGCACCCCGACACACGACCCCCATGATCATGACGCCGGGGAGCTGTTTTTT. The rearrangement uses TRBV11-3 and TRBJ2-2; no clear D gene. Trimming shortened V by 7 bases and J by 6 bases, and 30 bases separated the two germline ends. CDR3 length: 19 residues. Germline-derived CDR1 and CDR2 are SGHNT and YENEEA.

The V call is TRBV19, the J call TRBJ2-7, with 8 bases lining up with TRBD1. CDR1 and CDR2 from the germline V gene are LNHDA and SQIVND (reference sequence). The CDR3 spans 14 residues. The V and J ends lost 5 bases and 5 bases, in that order; junction bases with no gene match: 8. The CDR3 region has the DNA TGTGCCAGTAGTGCGAAACAGGGGGGCCACGAGCAGTACTTC. Its translation: CASSAKQGGHEQYF.

This chain joins TRBV27 and TRBJ2-7, with D uncertain. This CDR3 contains 13 residues. With 7 bases removed from V and 0 bases from J, the gap between germline ends came to 10 bases. From germline, CDR1 is MNHEY and CDR2 SMNVEV (reference sequence). The CDR3 region has the DNA TGTGCCAGCAAGTGGCAGGACTCCTACGAGCAGTACTTC. This codes for CASKWQDSYEQYF.

The chain links TRBV7-6 to TRBJ2-1; TRBD2 matches at 11 bases. Germline loops: CDR1 SGHVS, CDR2 FNYEAQ. The length of the CDR3 is 15 residues. The V and J ends lost 5 bases and 4 bases, in that order; junction bases with no gene match: 4. The DNA of the CDR3 is TGTGCCAGCAGCCTTAGACTAGCGGGGTACAATGAGCAGTTCTTC. Its protein product is CASSLRLAGYNEQFF.

The chain combines TRBV5-6 with TRBJ1-2, with D perhaps matching TRBD1 (6 bases). The CDR3 has 15 residues. Trimming took off 1 base at V and 0 bases at J, with 10 bases between the two ends. The germline gives CDR1 SGHDT, CDR2 YYEEEE. In DNA, the CDR3 is TGTGCCAGCAGCTTGCGACAGGCAACTAACTATGGCTACACCTTC. This gives the protein CASSLRQATNYGYTF. The whole variable domain, remainder taken from reference TRBV5-6 and TRBJ1-2, is DAGVTQSPTHLIKTRGQQVTLRCSPKSGHDTVSWYQQALGQGPQFIFQYYEEEERQRGNFPDRFSGHQFPNYSSELNVNALLLGDSALYLCASSLRQATNYGYTFGSGTRLTVV.

The V call is TRBV19, the J call TRBJ2-7; 11 bases map to TRBD1. Germline V CDR1 and CDR2: LNHDA, SQIVND (reference sequence). V shed 10 bases, J shed 2 bases, and the junction held 16 bases outside the gene matches. The CDR3 extends over 17 amino acids. The chain's CDR3 is CATRRTGGLRPAYEQYF. The CDR3 DNA reads as TGTGCCACCAGAAGGACAGGGGGCCTCCGGCCCGCCTACGAGCAGTACTTC.

J is TRBJ1-1 and V is TRBV12-5; possibly TRBD1 for D (5 bases). The V and J ends lost 0 bases and 5 bases respectively, with 10 bases between them. The CDR3 is made up of 14 amino acids. Germline CDR1 and CDR2: LGHNT and FRNRAP. The CDR3 protein is CASGLVRSGTEAFF. The CDR3 DNA reads TGTGCTAGTGGTTTGGTACGATCAGGGACTGAAGCTTTCTTT.

V is TRBV5-6 and J is TRBJ1-6; D is possibly TRBD1 (5 bases). CDR3 length: 15 amino acids. CDR1 and CDR2 (germline): SGHDT, YYEEEE. The ends were cut back, 2 bases at V and 1 base at J, with 7 bases in the middle. The CDR3 is CASSLRGSYNSPLHF. CDR3 sequence (DNA): TGTGCCAGCAGCTTAAGGGGATCCTATAATTCACCCCTCCACTTT.

The V gene is TRBV15, the J gene TRBJ2-3; a possible D gene is TRBD1 (5 bases). The CDR3 is made up of 15 amino acids. In germline, CDR1 is LNHNV, CDR2 YYDKDF (reference sequence). The ends were cut back, 1 base at V and 2 bases at J, with 10 bases in the middle. The CDR3 bases are TGTGCCACCAGCAGAGGGACATCCTTCACAGATACGCAGTATTTT. It is translated as CATSRGTSFTDTQYF. Full variable domain (missing parts from reference TRBV15 and TRBJ2-3): DAMVIQNPRYQVTQFGKPVTLSCSQTLNHNVMYWYQQKSSQAPKLLFHYYDKDFNNEADTPDNFQSRRPNTSFCFLDIRSPGLGDTAMYLCATSRGTSFTDTQYFGPGTRLTVL.

This clone appeared a single time. The gene calls are TRBV4-3 and TRBJ2-7; 7 bases fit TRBD1. This CDR3 contains 14 residues. CDR1 is LGHNA, CDR2 YSLEER, per germline. Trimming took 4 bases from V and 1 from J; bases not matched to a gene: 4. Written as DNA, the CDR3 is TGCGCCAGCAGCCTGGGGACAGAGTCCTACGAGCAGTACTTC. Translating it yields CASSLGTESYEQYF.

The chain employs TRBV10-2 and TRBJ2-7; 12 bases line up with TRBD1. J was trimmed by 5 bases and V by 7 bases; bases with no gene match: 9. CDR3 length: 15 amino acids. Per the germline V gene, CDR1 is WSHSY and CDR2 is SAAADI. The CDR3 nucleotides read TGCGCCAGCACCGACCCCGGGACAGGGGGCCACGAGCAGTACTTC. It translates to CASTDPGTGGHEQYF.

The V call is TRBV5-4, the J call TRBJ1-6; 7 bases match TRBD1. The trim removed 0 bases at V and 8 bases at J, leaving 2 bases unmatched. Germline lookup yields CDR1 SGHNT and CDR2 YYREEE (reference sequence). The CDR3 contains 14 residues. The CDR3 loop reads CASSLVQGDSPLHF. CDR3 nucleotide sequence: TGTGCCAGCAGCTTGGTTCAGGGGGATTCACCCCTCCACTTT.

The V gene is TRBV6-5, the J gene TRBJ2-7, with 9 bases matching TRBD1. After removal of 6 bases from V and 1 base from J, the junction contained 4 bases not matched to a gene. Germline values: CDR1 MNHEY, CDR2 SVGAGI. This CDR3 is 14 amino acids long. CDR3 protein: CASSRTGASYEQYF. CDR3 in DNA: TGTGCCAGCAGCCGGACAGGGGCGTCCTACGAGCAGTACTTC.